The clone carrying this TCR beta chain was counted a few times. The data were taken from a study of blood T cell repertoires in COVID-19. About the study: PBMCs, B-cell-depleted T cells, or T cells provided the cDNA or gDNA that made up the material.

The authors' processing: For nucleated cells, counts were estimated from reference gene primer amplification. Data came from immunoSEQ multiplex PCR; TCRdb stores just in-frame clones and leaves some out. V, J and clone size are those of that table, while D and trimming were read from the DNA. The table includes 150,000 or so clones, approximately 79% detected once. The V end lost 2 bases, the J end lost 8 bases, and 10 bases lay between the germline ends. This CDR3 is built from 13 residues. CDR1 and CDR2 from the germline V gene are SGHNT and YENEEA. The chain is built from TRBV11-3 and TRBJ2-1; possibly TRBD1 for D (5 bases). This receptor was taken from a woman aged 55 to 70 with COVID-19, enrolled during active disease. Sequencing was performed on peripheral blood. The CDR3 loop is CASSLNQGDEQFF. In DNA form, the CDR3 reads TGTGCCAGCAGCTTAAATCAGGGCGATGAGCAGTTCTTC.